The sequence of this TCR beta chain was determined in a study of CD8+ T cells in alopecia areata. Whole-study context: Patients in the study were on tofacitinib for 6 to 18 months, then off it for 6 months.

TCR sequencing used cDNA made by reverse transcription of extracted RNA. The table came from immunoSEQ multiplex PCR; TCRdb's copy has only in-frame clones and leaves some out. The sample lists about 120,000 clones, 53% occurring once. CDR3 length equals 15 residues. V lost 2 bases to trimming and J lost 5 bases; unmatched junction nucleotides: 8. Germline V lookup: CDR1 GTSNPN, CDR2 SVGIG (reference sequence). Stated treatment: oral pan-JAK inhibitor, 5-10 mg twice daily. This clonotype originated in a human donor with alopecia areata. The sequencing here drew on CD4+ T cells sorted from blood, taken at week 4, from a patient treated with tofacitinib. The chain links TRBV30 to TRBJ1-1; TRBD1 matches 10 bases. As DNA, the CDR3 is TGTGCCTGGAGTAAAACCGGGACAGGGGAAACTGAAGCTTTCTTT. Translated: CAWSKTGTGETEAFF.